The rows below give T cell receptor beta chains drawn from one sample of a study of blood T cell repertoires in COVID-19. Libraries were prepared by immunoSEQ multiplex PCR; TCRdb keeps only in-frame clonotypes and omits some of them. The sample holds around 280,000 clones; roughly 85% are singletons and the top ten take about 5.7%. The sample consisted of PBMCs or T cells enriched from blood (not recorded which). All receptors come from a woman aged 35 to 49 who had recovered from COVID-19. The CDR3 runs from the conserved cysteine through the conserved F or W. The D gene is left open where the match is weak. Clone size is stated in some rows and not others, as once, few, many or a class when expanded.

clone_size	d_call	v_call	j_call	cdr3_nt	cdr3_aa
.	.	TRBV5-4	TRBJ1-4	TGTGCCAGCAGCCGCGAGGGTGCTAATGAAAAACTGTTTTTT	CASSREGANEKLFF
once	TRBD2	TRBV6-5	TRBJ2-1	TGTGCCAGCAGGACTAGCGGGAAGTACAATGAGCAGTTCTTC	CASRTSGKYNEQFF
.	TRBD1	TRBV30	TRBJ2-2	TGTGCCTGGAGTGTACCGGGACAGGGGGACACCGGGGAGCTGTTTTTT	CAWSVPGQGDTGELFF
.	TRBD2	TRBV27	TRBJ2-3	TGTGCCAGCAGTTTAGGCGGGAGTGGCACAGATACGCAGTATTTT	CASSLGGSGTDTQYF
once	.	TRBV7-2	TRBJ2-7	TGTGCCAGCAGCCGAAGCACACAGAACGAGCAGTACTTC	CASSRSTQNEQYF
.	.	TRBV28	TRBJ1-5	TGTGCCAGCAGTTTCCGACAGGTCGGCCAGCCCCAGCATTTT	CASSFRQVGQPQHF
.	TRBD1	TRBV5-1	TRBJ1-2	TGCGCCAGCAGCTTCCGGGACAGGGGGCCCTACACCTTC	CASSFRDRGPYTF
few	TRBD2	TRBV9	TRBJ2-1	TGTGCCAGCAGCGTAGGGGTTAGCGGGAGCTCCTACAATGAGCAGTTCTTC	CASSVGVSGSSYNEQFF
.	.	TRBV15	TRBJ2-7	TGTGCCACCAGCGACAGCTCCTACGAGCAGTACTTC	CATSDSSYEQYF
.	.	TRBV2	TRBJ2-1	TGTGCCAGCATTAGGAGGGAGAGCTCCTACAATGAGCAGTTCTTC	CASIRRESSYNEQFF
.	TRBD2	TRBV28	TRBJ2-1	TGTGCCAGCAGGTCTAGCGGGCGGGGATACAATGAGCAGTTCTTC	CASRSSGRGYNEQFF
.	TRBD1	TRBV18	TRBJ2-7	TGTGCCAGCTCACCTACTCGGACAGGAAACTACGAGCAGTACTTC	CASSPTRTGNYEQYF
.	TRBD2	TRBV7-9	TRBJ2-1	TGTGCCAGCAGCTTCTTTAGCGGGAGCGGGATTTACAATGAGCAGTTCTTC	CASSFFSGSGIYNEQFF